This T cell receptor beta chain was retrieved from a study of blood T cell repertoires in COVID-19. The V and J ends lost 5 bases and 4 bases, in that order; junction bases with no gene match: 6. The CDR3 is made up of 14 amino acids. Germline assignment: CDR1 SGHAT and CDR2 FQNNGV. As originally analysed: Nucleated cell counts were estimated from reference gene primer amplification. Assay: immunoSEQ multiplex PCR; the TCRdb copy retains only in-frame clones and omits some. The DNA was the basis for D and trimming; V, J and clone size are from that table. The sample consists of around 450,000 clones, about nine tenths of them appearing once. Participants were aged about 18 to 90 years, lived in over 20 US areas, and enrolled virtually. This clone was detected a few times.

The TCR comes from a woman younger than 35 who had recovered from COVID-19. Source material: PBMCs or T cells enriched from blood (not recorded which). The chain joins TRBV11-2 to TRBJ1-1; 8 bases are a match to TRBD1. The CDR3 spells CASSPGQGGTEAFF. Here the CDR3 DNA reads TGTGCCAGCAGCCCCGGACAGGGTGGCACTGAAGCTTTCTTT.